The clone carrying this TCR beta chain was recorded only once. Generated by immunoSEQ multiplex PCR, the TCRdb table keeps only in-frame clones and is missing some. The sample has 150,000 to 200,000 clones, 80% to 95% seen once; the top ten hold about 2%. The entry originates in a study of control samples from healthy donors and cancer patients. Germline trimming cut 2 bases from V and 4 bases from J; bases unmatched to any gene: 8. Germline CDR1 SGHAT, CDR2 FQNNGV. The length of the CDR3 is 17 residues. This receptor was taken from a woman between 35 and 50 years old in good health. The chain has TRBV11-2 and TRBJ2-3, with 11 bases aligning to TRBD2. Sample: blood. CDR3 bases: TGTGCCAGCAGCTTAATAGCGGGGGGGCCTAGGTCAGATACGCAGTATTTT. Its translation is CASSLIAGGPRSDTQYF. Using reference TRBV11-2 and TRBJ2-3 for the parts outside the CDR3, the full variable domain is EAGVAQSPRYKIIEKRQSVAFWCNPISGHATLYWYQQILGQGPKLLIQFQNNGVVDDSQLPKDRFSAERLKGVDSTLKIQPAKLEDSAVYLCASSLIAGGPRSDTQYFGPGTRLTVL.